The rows below give T cell receptor beta chains drawn from one sample of a study of cytomegalovirus exposure and HLA in healthy donors. Clones were sequenced by immunoSEQ multiplex PCR, and TCRdb holds only the in-frame ones, with some missing. The sample carries around 180,000 clones, over 60% recorded once. Sample: PBMCs. The receptors originated from a woman in her thirties or forties in good health and CMV-seronegative. Both conserved end residues are part of each CDR3. The D gene is left open where the match is weak.

J,D,length,V,CDR3
TRBJ1-5,NA,15,TRBV6-1,CASSGSTVAVQPQHF
TRBJ2-5,NA,13,TRBV19,CASSSAGTTIQYF
TRBJ2-7,NA,16,TRBV27,CASSQGTGPFPMGQYF
TRBJ2-1,NA,13,TRBV19,CASSILSGIEQFF
TRBJ2-1,NA,14,TRBV27,CASSPRSSYNEQFF
TRBJ2-3,TRBD2,16,TRBV5-1,CASSLVGLGNTDTQYF
TRBJ2-1,TRBD2,15,TRBV7-3,CASSPRREAFNEQFF
TRBJ2-1,TRBD2,15,TRBV11-3,CAYSTTSGRAREQFF
TRBJ1-4,TRBD1,15,TRBV6-5,CASSYSATGVEKLFF
TRBJ2-3,NA,15,TRBV5-8,CASSPNRQLTDTQYF
TRBJ2-4,TRBD2,16,TRBV29-1,CSVESGRAGAKNIQYF
TRBJ1-3,TRBD1,15,TRBV7-2,CASSALDRAGNTIYF
NA,NA,13,TRBV2,CASIRTVGYEQYF